The 14 T cell receptor beta chains listed next were all sequenced from one sample in a study of blood T cell repertoires in COVID-19. Using immunoSEQ multiplex PCR, the repertoire was profiled, and TCRdb retains in-frame clones only, with some absent. Of fewer than 200,000 clones in the sample, roughly four fifths are singletons; the top ten hold over 6%. The sequencing input was peripheral blood. Receptor source: a woman between 65 and 79 years old with COVID-19, enrolled during active disease.

The chain couples TRBV25-1 to TRBJ1-1; 10 bases agree with TRBD1. The CDR3 sequence is 14 residues long. Germline V lookup: CDR1 MGHDK, CDR2 SYGVNS. V dropped 5 bases and J dropped 6; count of bases not matched to a gene: 6. CDR3 DNA: TGTGCCAGCAGTCTGGGGACAGGGGCGTCTGAAGCTTTCTTT. It specifies CASSLGTGASEAFF.

This chain uses TRBV27 with TRBJ2-5; TRBD2 aligns across 7 bases. This CDR3 has 15 residues. The germline V gene encodes CDR1 MNHEY and CDR2 SMNVEV (reference sequence). V lost 5 bases, J lost 5 bases, and 11 bases stayed unmatched. CDR3 DNA sequence: TGTGCCAGCAGTCCAAGGGGAGGGCCCGGTGAGACCCAGTACTTC. Amino acid sequence: CASSPRGGPGETQYF.

The genes are TRBV6-5 and TRBJ1-2, with 7 bases fitting TRBD1. The CDR3 extends over 15 amino acids. CDR1 and CDR2 (germline): MNHEY, SVGAGI. Losses at the gene ends were 7 bases for V and 2 bases for J; bases not matched to a gene: 10. The CDR3 reads CASTRQGGRNYGYTF. The CDR3 DNA is TGTGCCAGCACCCGCCAGGGGGGCCGAAACTATGGCTACACCTTC.

The chain couples TRBV5-1 to TRBJ2-1; 10 positions agree with TRBD1. The CDR3 is made up of 15 amino acids. Losses at the gene ends were 4 bases for V and 5 bases for J; bases not matched to a gene: 6. Per the germline V gene, CDR1 is SGHRS and CDR2 is YFSETQ. The CDR3 DNA follows: TGCGCCAGCAGCCCGACGGGGACAGGGGACAATGAGCAGTTCTTC. It translates to CASSPTGTGDNEQFF.

The chain has TRBV2 and TRBJ2-7; 7 bases map to TRBD2. Looked up from germline, CDR1 is SNHLY and CDR2 is FYNNEI. This CDR3 has 14 residues. The V gene end was trimmed by 4 bases and the J gene end by 2 bases; junction bases not matched to a gene: 5. CDR3 coding DNA: TGTGCCAGCAGTGGGCGGGAGTCCCCCTACGAGCAGTACTTC. Amino acid sequence: CASSGRESPYEQYF.

This chain connects TRBV7-7 to TRBJ2-2; 8 bases match TRBD2. Germline lookup yields CDR1 SSHAT and CDR2 FNYEAQ (reference sequence). The CDR3 extends over 19 amino acids. V trimming: 0 bases; J trimming: 5 bases; junction bases outside the gene matches: 14. As DNA, the CDR3 is TGTGCCAGCAGCTTAGCATCTTCGAGTGGCGGGAGGAATACCGGGGAGCTGTTTTTT. Translating gives CASSLASSSGGRNTGELFF.

The CDR3, as DNA: TGTGCCTGGAGTGTGACAGGTCCCAGCTCCTATAATTCACCCCTCCACTTT. Its translation: CAWSVTGPSSYNSPLHF. The rearrangement uses TRBV30 and TRBJ1-6; D may be TRBD1 (6 bases). The V end was cut by 0 bases, the J end by 0 bases, with 12 bases between. This CDR3 contains 17 residues. The germline CDR1 and CDR2 sequences are GTSNPN and SVGIG (reference sequence). Using reference TRBV30 and TRBJ1-6 for the parts outside the CDR3, the full variable domain is SQTIHQWPATLVQPVGSPLSLECTVEGTSNPNLYWYRQAAGRGLQLLFYSVGIGQISSEVPQNLSASRPQDRQFILSSKKLLLSDSGFYLCAWSVTGPSSYNSPLHFGNGTRLTVT.

As DNA, the CDR3 is TGTGCCAGCAGTCGGGACAGGGGCAGCGAGCAGTACTTC. Translation: CASSRDRGSEQYF. V and J are TRBV12-3 or TRBV12-4 and TRBJ2-7; 10 bases map to TRBD1. The junction had 4 bases not matched to a gene; V was cut back by 5 bases and J by 6 bases. The CDR3 totals 13 residues.

J is TRBJ1-4 and V is TRBV7-2; D may be TRBD1 (5 bases). V was trimmed by 3 bases and J by 0 bases, leaving 14 bases between them. CDR1 is SGHTA and CDR2 is FQGNSA in the germline V gene. The CDR3 is 17 amino acids. CDR3 amino acids: CASSFVGGFATNEKLFF. Written as DNA, the CDR3 is TGTGCCAGCAGCTTTGTGGGGGGGTTTGCAACTAATGAAAAACTGTTTTTT.

The genes are TRBV5-4 and TRBJ1-1; 7 nucleotides match TRBD1. This CDR3 contains 14 residues. The germline gives CDR1 SGHNT, CDR2 YYREEE (reference sequence). After removal of 6 bases from V and 4 bases from J, the junction contained 9 bases not matched to a gene. The CDR3 DNA follows: TGTGCCAGCACCCCCGTTGACAGGGTCACTGAAGCTTTCTTT. Translating gives CASTPVDRVTEAFF.

The sample holds one count of this clone. The V call is TRBV5-1, the J call TRBJ2-7, with 12 nucleotides matching TRBD2. V shed 3 bases, J shed 2 bases, and the junction held 3 bases outside the gene matches. Germline CDR1 reads SGHRS; CDR2 reads YFSETQ. The CDR3 extends over 15 amino acids. The CDR3: CASSYWTSGAYEQYF. The CDR3 nucleotides read TGCGCCAGCAGCTACTGGACTAGCGGGGCCTACGAGCAGTACTTC.

J is TRBJ2-7 and V is TRBV3-1 (or the pseudogene TRBV3-2); 8 bases fit TRBD1. CDR1 and CDR2 from the germline V gene are LGHDT and YNNKEL (reference sequence). The V and J ends lost 8 bases and 4 bases, in that order; junction bases with no gene match: 4. This CDR3 is 12 amino acids long. The CDR3 sequence: CASSGGAYEQYF. CDR3 DNA sequence: TGTGCCAGCTCAGGGGGCGCGTACGAGCAGTACTTC.

The chain has TRBV5-1 and TRBJ1-5; 9 bases align to TRBD1. Germline-derived CDR1 and CDR2 are SGHRS and YFSETQ. The CDR3 has 14 residues. V lost 1 base, J lost 7 bases, and 3 bases stayed unmatched. DNA of the CDR3: TGCGCCAGCAGCTTGACAGGGGGCGACCAGCCCCAGCATTTT. Its protein is CASSLTGGDQPQHF.

The gene calls are TRBV28 and TRBJ1-5; D possibly corresponds to TRBD1 (5 bases). Germline V gene data show CDR1 as MDHEN and CDR2 as SYDVKM. The CDR3 covers 13 residues. V gave up 4 bases and J gave up 8 bases, with 12 bases separating them. CDR3 nucleotide sequence: TGTGCCAGCAGTTCTAACCGGGGGGAGCCCCAGCATTTT. Translation: CASSSNRGEPQHF.